This TCR beta chain was obtained from a study of T cell repertoires in cytomegalovirus infection (dated by TCRdb to the late 2010s). For context, the study as a whole: Peptide stimulations targeted recently identified HLA-C-restricted CMV epitopes, whose presentation resists viral immunomodulation, together with well-studied HLA-B-restricted epitopes. Donor HLA type was relevant to the analysis, as public TCR beta signatures indicated carriage of CMV infection together with the matching HLA type.

Sequencing relied on an Illumina HiSeq 1500. TCRdb reprocessing: public reads trimmed at Q25 with fastp, clones called with MiXCR, in-frame beta chains kept. Here each entry gathers all rows of one CDR3 protein and keeps the most common genes and DNA. In all, the sample holds about 700,000 distinct CDR3 sequences, and about 30% of those were seen once. The ten largest clonotypes hold 15% to 20% of the sample. What the study reported, not specific to this receptor: In both this cohort and an independent cohort of some 370 donors, the cumulative frequency of public TCR beta family members distinguished carriers of CMV infection plus the relevant HLA type. In the ex vivo response, HLA-C-restricted CMV-specific TCR beta clonotypes were dominant, and in two of eight donors the single most frequent clonotype came from this HLA-C-restricted group.

About this clonotype: This receptor's antigen is unknown. Qualities for individual bases were not recorded, and no much larger clone is one base off.

The CDR3 contains 13 residues, cysteine and phenylalanine counted. Of the read, only the CDR3 DNA is kept; its 39 bases are in frame from base 1. From a lookup of the germline V gene, CDR1 and CDR2 are SGHRS and YFSETQ. The junction shows trimming of 0 bases on V and 9 bases on J, plus 10 bases between the germline ends. Reading the label with the study, this specimen's treatment or condition is: in vitro stimulation with specific CMV peptide epitopes to enrich CMV-specific T cells. The specimen was cultured PBMCs, collected from culture after CMV antigen stimulation. The chain uses TRBV5-1 and TRBJ1-3; the D gene lacks a confident call. This sequence was found in a human donor in good health (CMV status not recorded). Some clones in this sample may be carry-over from other donors' samples. The CDR3 loop reads CASSLGGRSTIYF. The bases read TGCGCCAGCAGCTTGGGTGGAAGGAGCACCATATATTTT.